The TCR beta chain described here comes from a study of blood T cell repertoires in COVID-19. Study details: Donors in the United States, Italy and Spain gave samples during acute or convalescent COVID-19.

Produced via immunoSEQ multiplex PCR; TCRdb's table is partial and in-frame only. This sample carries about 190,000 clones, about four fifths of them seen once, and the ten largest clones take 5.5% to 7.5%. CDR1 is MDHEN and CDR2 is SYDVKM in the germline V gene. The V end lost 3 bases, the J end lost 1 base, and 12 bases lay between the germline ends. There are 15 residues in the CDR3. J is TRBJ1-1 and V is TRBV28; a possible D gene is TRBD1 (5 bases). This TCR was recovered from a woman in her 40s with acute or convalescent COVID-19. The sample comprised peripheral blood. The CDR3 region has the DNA TGTGCCAGCAGTTTGGGGGGGGATAGGAACACTGAAGCTTTCTTT. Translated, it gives CASSLGGDRNTEAFF.